This note documents a single T cell receptor beta chain sequence. What it recognizes is unknown. CDR3 length: 16 residues. Germline CDR1 is SGHTA and CDR2 is FQGTGA. V lost 2 bases to trimming and J lost 2 bases; unmatched junction nucleotides: 6. The data belong to a study of T cell responses to AZD1222 COVID-19 vaccine. Findings and caveats of the study: The donors showed a predominance of white British ancestry and of females, with possible underestimation of clonal diversity. Reportedly, nearly half of unique spike TCRs recognized epitopes outside B.1.351/B.1.1.7 mutations. Baseline seropositivity characterized only a handful of AZD1222 recipients. Spike-specific TCR breadth and depth grew following two AZD1222 doses.

The data were produced by immunoSEQ multiplex PCR, yet TCRdb's version contains in-frame clones alone and is incomplete. Of about 120,000 clones listed, around 87% are singletons. The chain combines TRBV7-3 with TRBJ2-5; 9 bases match TRBD2. This TCR came from an adult who received the AZD1222 COVID-19 vaccine. The specimen was peripheral blood, collected 28 days after the second AZD1222 dose. The CDR3 is CASSLRLAGHQETQYF. Written as DNA, the CDR3 is TGTGCCAGCAGCTTACGTCTAGCGGGGCATCAAGAGACCCAGTACTTC.